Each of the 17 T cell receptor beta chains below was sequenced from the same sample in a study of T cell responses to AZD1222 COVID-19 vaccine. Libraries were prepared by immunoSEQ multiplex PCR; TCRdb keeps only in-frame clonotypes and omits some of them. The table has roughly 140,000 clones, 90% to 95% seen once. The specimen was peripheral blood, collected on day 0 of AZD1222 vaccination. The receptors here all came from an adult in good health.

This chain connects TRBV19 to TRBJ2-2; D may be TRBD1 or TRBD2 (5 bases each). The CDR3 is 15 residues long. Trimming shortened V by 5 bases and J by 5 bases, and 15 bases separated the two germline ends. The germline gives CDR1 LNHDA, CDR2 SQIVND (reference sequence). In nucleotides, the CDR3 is TGTGCCAGTAGTCAGGGCAGTTGGGGGACCGGGGAGCTGTTTTTT. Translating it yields CASSQGSWGTGELFF.

CDR3 DNA sequence: TGTGCCAGCAGCGTAGGGGGCAGATCAAATGAAAAACTGTTTTTT. Protein: CASSVGGRSNEKLFF. The chain recombines TRBV9 with TRBJ1-4, with D maybe TRBD1 (5 bases). CDR3 length: 15 residues. Germline V gives CDR1 SGDLS, CDR2 YYNGEE. V dropped 0 bases and J dropped 5 bases, with 11 bases sitting between them.

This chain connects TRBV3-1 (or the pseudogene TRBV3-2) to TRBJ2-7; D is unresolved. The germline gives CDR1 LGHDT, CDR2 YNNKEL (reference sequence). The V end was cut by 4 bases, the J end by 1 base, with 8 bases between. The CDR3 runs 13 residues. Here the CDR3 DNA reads TGTGCCAGCAGCCCCGGACCTTCCTACGAGCAGTACTTC. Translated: CASSPGPSYEQYF.

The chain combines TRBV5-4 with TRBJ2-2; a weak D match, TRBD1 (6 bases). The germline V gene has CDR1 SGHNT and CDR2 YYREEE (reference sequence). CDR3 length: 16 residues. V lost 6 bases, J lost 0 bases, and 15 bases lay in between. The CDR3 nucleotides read TGTGCCAGCACCGGTGGACAGTACTCGAACACCGGGGAGCTGTTTTTT. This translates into CASTGGQYSNTGELFF.

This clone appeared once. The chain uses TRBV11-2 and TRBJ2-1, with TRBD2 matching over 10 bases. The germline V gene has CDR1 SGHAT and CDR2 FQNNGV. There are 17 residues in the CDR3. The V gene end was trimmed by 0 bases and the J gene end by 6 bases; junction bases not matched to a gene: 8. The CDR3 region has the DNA TGTGCCAGCAGCTTAGAATTGAGGACTAGCGGCTCCAATGAGCAGTTCTTC. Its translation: CASSLELRTSGSNEQFF.

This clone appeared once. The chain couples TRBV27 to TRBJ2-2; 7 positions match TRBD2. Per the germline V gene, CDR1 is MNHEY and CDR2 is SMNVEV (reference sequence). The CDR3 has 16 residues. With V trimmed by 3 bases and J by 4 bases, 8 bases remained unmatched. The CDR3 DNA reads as TGTGCCAGCAGTTTCCACGGGGAGGGGACCACCGGGGAGCTGTTTTTT. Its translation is CASSFHGEGTTGELFF.

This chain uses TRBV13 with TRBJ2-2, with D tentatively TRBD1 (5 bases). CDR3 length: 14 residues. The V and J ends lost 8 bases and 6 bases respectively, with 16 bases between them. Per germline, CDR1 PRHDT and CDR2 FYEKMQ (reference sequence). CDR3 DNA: TGTGCCAGCTTGGCAGGGATTGATCCCGGGGAGCTGTTTTTT. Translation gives CASLAGIDPGELFF.

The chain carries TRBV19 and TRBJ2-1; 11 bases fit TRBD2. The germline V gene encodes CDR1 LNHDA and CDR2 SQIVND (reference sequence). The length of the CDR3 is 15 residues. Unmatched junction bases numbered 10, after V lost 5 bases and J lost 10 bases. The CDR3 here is CASSPRTSGRMEQFF. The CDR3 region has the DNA TGTGCCAGTAGTCCCCGGACTAGCGGGCGCATGGAGCAGTTCTTC. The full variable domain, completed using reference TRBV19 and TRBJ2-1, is DGGITQSPKYLFRKEGQNVTLSCEQNLNHDAMYWYRQDPGQGLRLIYYSQIVNDFQKGDIAEGYSVSREKKESFPLTVTSAQKNPTAFYLCASSPRTSGRMEQFFGPGTRLTVL.

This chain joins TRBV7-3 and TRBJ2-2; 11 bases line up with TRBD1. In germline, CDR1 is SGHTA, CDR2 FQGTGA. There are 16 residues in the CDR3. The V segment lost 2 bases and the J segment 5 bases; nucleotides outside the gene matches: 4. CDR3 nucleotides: TGTGCCAGCAGCTTATTAGGGACAGGGGGAACCGGGGAGCTGTTTTTT. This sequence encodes CASSLLGTGGTGELFF.

CDR3: CASSSVTDQETQYF. The CDR3 bases are TGTGCCAGCAGTTCTGTAACAGATCAAGAGACCCAGTACTTC. The chain employs TRBV6-5 and TRBJ2-5; D call uncertain. Germline-derived CDR1 and CDR2 are MNHEY and SVGAGI. CDR3 length: 14 amino acids. Trimming stripped 4 bases from V and 2 bases from J, with 11 bases between.

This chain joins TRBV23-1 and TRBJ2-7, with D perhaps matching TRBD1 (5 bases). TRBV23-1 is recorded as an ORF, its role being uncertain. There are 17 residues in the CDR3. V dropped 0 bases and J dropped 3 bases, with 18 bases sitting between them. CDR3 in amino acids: CASSQSYWGGRDYEQYF. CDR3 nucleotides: TGCGCCAGCAGTCAATCTTACTGGGGCGGTAGGGACTACGAGCAGTACTTC.

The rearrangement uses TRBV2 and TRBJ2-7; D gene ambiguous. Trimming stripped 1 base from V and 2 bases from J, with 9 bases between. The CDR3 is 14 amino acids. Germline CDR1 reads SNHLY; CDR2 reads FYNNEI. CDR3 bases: TGTGCCAGCAGTGAAGGTCCGCGCACCTACGAGCAGTACTTC. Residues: CASSEGPRTYEQYF. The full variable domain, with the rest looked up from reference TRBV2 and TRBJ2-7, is EPEVTQTPSHQVTQMGQEVILRCVPISNHLYFYWYRQILGQKVEFLVSFYNNEISEKSEIFDDQFSVERPDGSNFTLKIRSTKLEDSAMYFCASSEGPRTYEQYFGPGTRLTVT.

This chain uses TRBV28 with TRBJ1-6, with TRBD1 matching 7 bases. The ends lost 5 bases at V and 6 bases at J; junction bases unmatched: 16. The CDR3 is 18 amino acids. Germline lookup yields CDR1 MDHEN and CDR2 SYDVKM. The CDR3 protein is CASSTSTQGWGANSPLHF. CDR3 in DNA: TGTGCCAGCAGTACGAGCACACAGGGGTGGGGTGCTAATTCACCCCTCCACTTT.

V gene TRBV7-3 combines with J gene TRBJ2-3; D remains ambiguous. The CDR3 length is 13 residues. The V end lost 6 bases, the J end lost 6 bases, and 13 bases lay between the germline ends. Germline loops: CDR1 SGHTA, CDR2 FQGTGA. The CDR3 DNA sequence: TGTGCCAGCAGTTACAAAGGATCGGATACGCAGTATTTT. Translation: CASSYKGSDTQYF.

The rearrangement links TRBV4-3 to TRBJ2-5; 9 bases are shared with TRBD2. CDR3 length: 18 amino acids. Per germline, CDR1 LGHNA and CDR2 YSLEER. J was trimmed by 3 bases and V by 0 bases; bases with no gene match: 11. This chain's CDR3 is CASSQDRWVAGAEETQYF. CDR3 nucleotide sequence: TGCGCCAGCAGCCAAGATCGGTGGGTAGCGGGAGCTGAAGAGACCCAGTACTTC.

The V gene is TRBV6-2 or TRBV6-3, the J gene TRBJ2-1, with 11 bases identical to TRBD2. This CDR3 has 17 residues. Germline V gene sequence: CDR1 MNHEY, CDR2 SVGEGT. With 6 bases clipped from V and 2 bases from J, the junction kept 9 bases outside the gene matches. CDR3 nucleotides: TGTGCCAGCAGCCCCCGACTAGCGGGACCCCCCTACAATGAGCAGTTCTTC. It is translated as CASSPRLAGPPYNEQFF.

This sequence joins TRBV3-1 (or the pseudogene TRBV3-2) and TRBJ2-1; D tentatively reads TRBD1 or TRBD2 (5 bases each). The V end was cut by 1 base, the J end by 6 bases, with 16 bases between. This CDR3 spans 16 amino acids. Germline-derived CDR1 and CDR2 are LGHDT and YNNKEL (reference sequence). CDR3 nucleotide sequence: TGTGCCAGCAGCCAAGTGGGGCGGGCGGGCCCCAATGAGCAGTTCTTC. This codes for CASSQVGRAGPNEQFF.